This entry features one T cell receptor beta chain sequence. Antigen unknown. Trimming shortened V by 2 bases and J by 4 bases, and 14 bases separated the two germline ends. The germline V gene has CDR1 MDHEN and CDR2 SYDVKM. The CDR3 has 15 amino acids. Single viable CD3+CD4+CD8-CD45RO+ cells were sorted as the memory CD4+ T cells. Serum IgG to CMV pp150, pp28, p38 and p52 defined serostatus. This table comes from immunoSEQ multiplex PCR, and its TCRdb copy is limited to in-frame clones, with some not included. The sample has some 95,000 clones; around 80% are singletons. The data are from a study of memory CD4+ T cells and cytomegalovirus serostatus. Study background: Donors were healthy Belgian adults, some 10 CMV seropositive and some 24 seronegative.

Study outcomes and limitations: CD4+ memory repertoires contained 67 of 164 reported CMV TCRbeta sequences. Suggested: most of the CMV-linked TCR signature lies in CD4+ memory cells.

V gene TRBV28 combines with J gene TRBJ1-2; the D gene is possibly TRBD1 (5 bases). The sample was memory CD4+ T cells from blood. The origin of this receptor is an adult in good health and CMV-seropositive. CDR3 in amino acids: CASSLPRGSIYGYTF. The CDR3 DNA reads TGTGCCAGCAGTTTACCGCGGGGGTCTATCTATGGCTACACCTTC.